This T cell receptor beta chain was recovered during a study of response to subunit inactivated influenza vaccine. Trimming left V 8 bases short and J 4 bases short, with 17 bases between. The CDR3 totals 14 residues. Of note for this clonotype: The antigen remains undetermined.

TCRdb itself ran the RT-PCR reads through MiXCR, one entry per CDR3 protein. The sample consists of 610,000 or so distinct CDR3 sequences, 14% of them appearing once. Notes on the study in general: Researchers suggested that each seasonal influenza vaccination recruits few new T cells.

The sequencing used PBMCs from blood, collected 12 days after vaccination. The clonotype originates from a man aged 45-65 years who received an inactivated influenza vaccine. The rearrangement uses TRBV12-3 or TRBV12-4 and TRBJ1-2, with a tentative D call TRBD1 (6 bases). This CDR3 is CASRYTGTSYGYTF. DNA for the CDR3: TGTGCCAGCCGCTACACAGGGACTAGCTATGGCTACACCTTC.